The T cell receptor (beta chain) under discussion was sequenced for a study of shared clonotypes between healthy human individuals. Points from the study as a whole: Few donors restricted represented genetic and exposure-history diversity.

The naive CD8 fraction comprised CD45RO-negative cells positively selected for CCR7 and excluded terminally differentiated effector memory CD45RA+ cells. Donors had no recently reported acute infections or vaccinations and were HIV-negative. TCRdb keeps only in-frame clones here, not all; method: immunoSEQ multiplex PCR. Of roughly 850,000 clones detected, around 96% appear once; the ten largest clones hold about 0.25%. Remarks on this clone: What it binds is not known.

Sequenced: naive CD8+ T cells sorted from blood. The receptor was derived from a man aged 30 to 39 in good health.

As DNA, the CDR3 is TGTGCCAGCAGCTTGGCAGGGGATGGGAACTATGGCTACACCTTC. Translated, it gives CASSLAGDGNYGYTF. This chain connects TRBV5-6 to TRBJ1-2; a weak D match, TRBD1 (6 bases). Germline V gene sequence: CDR1 SGHDT, CDR2 YYEEEE. The V gene lost 0 bases and the J gene lost 2 bases, with 11 bases spanning the gap. The CDR3 totals 15 residues.